Listed below are T cell receptor beta chains from one sample, sequenced in a study of T cells in Graves' hyperthyroidism and ophthalmopathy. Using its own MiXCR run on the multiplex PCR reads, TCRdb lists one record per CDR3 protein. Here the sample spans 690,000 or so distinct CDR3 sequences, approximately 18% being singletons. The sample was blood. Receptors were obtained from a woman between 50 and 59 years old with Graves' hyperthyroidism that later progressed to Graves' ophthalmopathy. CDR3s include the opening cysteine and the closing phenylalanine or tryptophan. A D gene is named only where the DNA matches it firmly. Size is omitted from some rows. Given values are once, few, many or a class for expanded clones.

j_call: TRBJ1-5; clone_size: many; v_call: TRBV3-1; d_call: -; cdr3_nt: TGTGCCAGCAGCCAAGGGGCAGGGTGGAGCAATCAGCCCCAGCATTTT; cdr3_aa: CASSQGAGWSNQPQHF
j_call: TRBJ1-6; clone_size: many; v_call: TRBV20-1; d_call: -; cdr3_nt: TGCAGTGCTAGTTCGGCCACTGTCAATTCACCCCTCCACTTT; cdr3_aa: CSASSATVNSPLHF
j_call: TRBJ2-2; clone_size: -; v_call: TRBV12-5; d_call: -; cdr3_nt: TGTGCTAGTGCCTCCGGGAAGAACACCGGGGAGCTGTTTTTT; cdr3_aa: CASASGKNTGELFF
j_call: TRBJ2-3; clone_size: -; v_call: TRBV20-1; d_call: -; cdr3_nt: TGCAGTGCTAGACCTATAGCGGCCGCAGATACGCAGTATTTT; cdr3_aa: CSARPIAAADTQYF
j_call: TRBJ1-1; clone_size: -; v_call: TRBV27; d_call: TRBD1; cdr3_nt: TGTGCCAGCAGTCTCGATTACAGGGGTTGGGGTGAAGCTTTCTTT; cdr3_aa: CASSLDYRGWGEAFF
j_call: TRBJ2-2; clone_size: many; v_call: TRBV3-1; d_call: -; cdr3_nt: TGTGCCAGCGAGGGCCCAGGGACGACGAACACCGGGGAGCTGTTTTTT; cdr3_aa: CASEGPGTTNTGELFF
j_call: TRBJ2-7; clone_size: -; v_call: TRBV5-4; d_call: TRBD1; cdr3_nt: TGTGCCAGCAGCTTTGGACAGGGGGAGCAGTACTTC; cdr3_aa: CASSFGQGEQYF
j_call: TRBJ2-3; clone_size: few; v_call: TRBV6-1; d_call: -; cdr3_nt: TGTGCCAGCAGTACACGGACAGTCCTTACAGATACGCAGTATTTT; cdr3_aa: CASSTRTVLTDTQYF
j_call: TRBJ2-2; clone_size: -; v_call: TRBV5-5; d_call: -; cdr3_nt: TGTGCCAGCAGCCTCCCTCGGGGTACCGGGGAGCTGTTTTTT; cdr3_aa: CASSLPRGTGELFF
j_call: TRBJ1-4; clone_size: few; v_call: TRBV10-3; d_call: TRBD1; cdr3_nt: TGTGCCATCAGTGAGACAGGGGGCGAAGAAAAACTGTTTTTT; cdr3_aa: CAISETGGEEKLFF
j_call: TRBJ2-3; clone_size: -; v_call: TRBV6-1; d_call: TRBD2; cdr3_nt: TGTGCCAGCAGTGAATTACTAGCGGGGGGGGTTAGCACAGATACGCAGTATTTT; cdr3_aa: CASSELLAGGVSTDTQYF
j_call: TRBJ2-7; clone_size: many; v_call: TRBV9; d_call: -; cdr3_nt: TGTGCCAGCAGCGTAAGTAGCTCCTACGAGCAGTACTTC; cdr3_aa: CASSVSSSYEQYF
j_call: TRBJ1-2; clone_size: -; v_call: TRBV19; d_call: -; cdr3_nt: TGTGCCAGTAGTTTTCTGGGGGCAGATGGCTACACCTTC; cdr3_aa: CASSFLGADGYTF
j_call: TRBJ1-3; clone_size: few; v_call: TRBV12-3/TRBV12-4; d_call: TRBD1; cdr3_nt: TGTGCCAGCAGTTTGGCAGGGGGCTATGGAAACACCATATATTTT; cdr3_aa: CASSLAGGYGNTIYF
j_call: TRBJ2-3; clone_size: -; v_call: TRBV7-9; d_call: TRBD2; cdr3_nt: TGTGCCAGCAGCCCGGGACTAGCGGGGGTTGTCCCCACAGATACGCAGTATTTT; cdr3_aa: CASSPGLAGVVPTDTQYF
j_call: TRBJ1-5; clone_size: -; v_call: TRBV19; d_call: -; cdr3_nt: TGTGCCAGTAGGGCGACAGGACGCAATCAGCCCCAGCATTTT; cdr3_aa: CASRATGRNQPQHF
j_call: TRBJ2-2; clone_size: few; v_call: TRBV6-6; d_call: -; cdr3_nt: TGTGCCAGCAGTTACATTTTAGAGGGCACCGGGGAGCTGTTTTTT; cdr3_aa: CASSYILEGTGELFF
j_call: TRBJ1-1; clone_size: few; v_call: TRBV19; d_call: -; cdr3_nt: TGTGCCAGTAGTATAGAAAACCGGGACAACTACACTGAAGCTTTCTTT; cdr3_aa: CASSIENRDNYTEAFF
j_call: TRBJ2-1; clone_size: -; v_call: TRBV6-1; d_call: TRBD2; cdr3_nt: TGTGCCAGCAGTGAGTCGACTCCCCGCGGGGGGGCGAATGAGCAGTTCTTC; cdr3_aa: CASSESTPRGGANEQFF
j_call: TRBJ2-3; clone_size: -; v_call: TRBV3-1; d_call: -; cdr3_nt: TGTGCCAGCAGCCAAGGTGAGGTTCCAGATACGCAGTATTTT; cdr3_aa: CASSQGEVPDTQYF
j_call: TRBJ1-3; clone_size: -; v_call: TRBV30; d_call: -; cdr3_nt: TGTGCCTTGAGTGGCTTGAGCTCTGGAAACACCATATATTTT; cdr3_aa: CALSGLSSGNTIYF
j_call: TRBJ1-1; clone_size: -; v_call: TRBV3-1; d_call: TRBD1; cdr3_nt: TGTGCCAGCAGCCGCCTAGCGGGACAGGCAAACACTGAAGCTTTCTTT; cdr3_aa: CASSRLAGQANTEAFF
j_call: TRBJ1-1; clone_size: -; v_call: TRBV5-5; d_call: -; cdr3_nt: TGTGCCAGCACCCCCCATGCGGGGCTAGTTGACTCGGACACTGAAGCTTTCTTT; cdr3_aa: CASTPHAGLVDSDTEAFF
j_call: TRBJ2-3; clone_size: many; v_call: TRBV6-1; d_call: -; cdr3_nt: TGTGCCAGCAGCGCTAGGACACCTAGCACAGATACGCAGTATTTT; cdr3_aa: CASSARTPSTDTQYF
j_call: TRBJ2-2; clone_size: few; v_call: TRBV19; d_call: -; cdr3_nt: TGTGCCAGTAGGGAACAAGCAAACGCGAACACCGGGGAGCTGTTTTTT; cdr3_aa: CASREQANANTGELFF
j_call: TRBJ1-5; clone_size: few; v_call: TRBV7-8; d_call: -; cdr3_nt: TGTGCCAGCAGCTTAGTGGCAAATCAGCCCCAGCATTTT; cdr3_aa: CASSLVANQPQHF
j_call: TRBJ1-1; clone_size: -; v_call: TRBV28; d_call: TRBD1; cdr3_nt: TGTGCCAGCAGGGGACAGGGGGCTACGAACACTGAAGCTTTCTTT; cdr3_aa: CASRGQGATNTEAFF
j_call: TRBJ2-7; clone_size: -; v_call: TRBV5-1; d_call: -; cdr3_nt: TGCGCCAGCAACTCGGAGGGGTACGAGCAGTACTTC; cdr3_aa: CASNSEGYEQYF
j_call: TRBJ2-5; clone_size: few; v_call: TRBV20-1; d_call: -; cdr3_nt: TGCAGTGGGGGGGCGCGTGAGACCCAGTACTTC; cdr3_aa: CSGGARETQYF
j_call: TRBJ2-6; clone_size: -; v_call: TRBV19; d_call: -; cdr3_nt: TGTGCCAGTAGGAGCATCTCTGGGGCCAACGTCCTGACTTTC; cdr3_aa: CASRSISGANVLTF
j_call: TRBJ1-2; clone_size: few; v_call: TRBV7-8; d_call: -; cdr3_nt: TGTGCCAGCAGCGACGGTGAGGCAAGCTATGGCTACACCTTC; cdr3_aa: CASSDGEASYGYTF
j_call: TRBJ2-1; clone_size: many; v_call: TRBV5-1; d_call: -; cdr3_nt: TGCGCCAGCAGCTTGGAGCCCGGGCCCCCTGAGCAGTTCTTC; cdr3_aa: CASSLEPGPPEQFF
j_call: TRBJ2-7; clone_size: -; v_call: TRBV29-1; d_call: TRBD2; cdr3_nt: TGCAGCGTTGTCGGCGGGGGGGCTCTTCATGCCTACGAGCAGTACTTC; cdr3_aa: CSVVGGGALHAYEQYF
j_call: TRBJ2-4; clone_size: -; v_call: TRBV5-1; d_call: TRBD1; cdr3_nt: TGCGCCAGCAGCTCTGAAAGGACAGGGGAAAACATTCAGTACTTC; cdr3_aa: CASSSERTGENIQYF
j_call: TRBJ1-5; clone_size: many; v_call: TRBV2; d_call: TRBD1; cdr3_nt: TGTGCCAGCATCCAAGACAGGGACGGTCAGCCCCAGCATTTT; cdr3_aa: CASIQDRDGQPQHF
j_call: TRBJ2-1; clone_size: many; v_call: TRBV7-8; d_call: -; cdr3_nt: TGTGCCAGCAGTGGGACGGCGGACAATGAGCAGTTCTTC; cdr3_aa: CASSGTADNEQFF
j_call: TRBJ1-2; clone_size: -; v_call: TRBV12-5; d_call: TRBD1; cdr3_nt: TGTGCTAGTGGTTTGGTTTCGGCAGGGGGCTTTTATGGCTACACCTTC; cdr3_aa: CASGLVSAGGFYGYTF
j_call: TRBJ2-7; clone_size: many; v_call: TRBV3-1; d_call: TRBD1; cdr3_nt: TGTGCCAGCAGCCGAACCGACGGCTCAGGGGGCGAGCAGTACTTC; cdr3_aa: CASSRTDGSGGEQYF
j_call: TRBJ2-1; clone_size: -; v_call: TRBV19; d_call: TRBD1; cdr3_nt: TGTGCCAGTAGTACATACAGGGGTGATGAGCAGTTCTTC; cdr3_aa: CASSTYRGDEQFF
j_call: TRBJ2-7; clone_size: few; v_call: TRBV10-3; d_call: -; cdr3_nt: TGTGCCATCAGTGAGAGGGGCCCACTCTACGAGCAGTACTTC; cdr3_aa: CAISERGPLYEQYF
j_call: TRBJ2-1; clone_size: few; v_call: TRBV6-1; d_call: TRBD1; cdr3_nt: TGTGCCAGCAGTCTCGGGACAGCCGGAAATGAGCAGTTCTTC; cdr3_aa: CASSLGTAGNEQFF
j_call: TRBJ1-1; clone_size: many; v_call: TRBV3-1; d_call: -; cdr3_nt: TGTGCCAGCTCCCCCATACTGAACACTGAAGCTTTCTTT; cdr3_aa: CASSPILNTEAFF
j_call: TRBJ1-2; clone_size: -; v_call: TRBV6-6; d_call: -; cdr3_nt: TGTGCCAGCAGTTACGACCCCCGGACAGCCTCGGGCTATGGCTACACCTTC; cdr3_aa: CASSYDPRTASGYGYTF
j_call: TRBJ2-1; clone_size: many; v_call: TRBV7-7; d_call: -; cdr3_nt: TGTGCTAGCAGCTTATCCGACGTAAATGAGCAGTTCTTC; cdr3_aa: CASSLSDVNEQFF
j_call: TRBJ1-4; clone_size: few; v_call: TRBV6-1; d_call: TRBD1; cdr3_nt: TGTGCCAGCAGTGACGACAGGGGGCTTCTTGAAAAACTGTTTTTT; cdr3_aa: CASSDDRGLLEKLFF
j_call: TRBJ2-7; clone_size: many; v_call: TRBV6-1; d_call: TRBD1; cdr3_nt: TGTGCCAGCAGAGTCCGGGACAGCTCCTACGAGCAGTACTTC; cdr3_aa: CASRVRDSSYEQYF
j_call: TRBJ2-1; clone_size: -; v_call: TRBV29-1; d_call: TRBD1; cdr3_nt: TGCAGCGTTGAAGGGGCAGGACAGGGGTTCAATGAGCAGTTCTTC; cdr3_aa: CSVEGAGQGFNEQFF
j_call: TRBJ2-5; clone_size: -; v_call: TRBV10-3; d_call: -; cdr3_nt: TGTGCCATCAGGACGGACCGGGGAGGAGAGACCCAGTACTTC; cdr3_aa: CAIRTDRGGETQYF
j_call: TRBJ1-2; clone_size: many; v_call: TRBV7-9; d_call: TRBD1; cdr3_nt: TGTGCCAGCAGCAGCGGGACAGCAAATGGCTACACCTTC; cdr3_aa: CASSSGTANGYTF
j_call: TRBJ1-1; clone_size: few; v_call: TRBV7-9; d_call: -; cdr3_nt: TGTGCCAGCAGCCGAAAGGGTAACATGAACACTGAAGCTTTCTTT; cdr3_aa: CASSRKGNMNTEAFF